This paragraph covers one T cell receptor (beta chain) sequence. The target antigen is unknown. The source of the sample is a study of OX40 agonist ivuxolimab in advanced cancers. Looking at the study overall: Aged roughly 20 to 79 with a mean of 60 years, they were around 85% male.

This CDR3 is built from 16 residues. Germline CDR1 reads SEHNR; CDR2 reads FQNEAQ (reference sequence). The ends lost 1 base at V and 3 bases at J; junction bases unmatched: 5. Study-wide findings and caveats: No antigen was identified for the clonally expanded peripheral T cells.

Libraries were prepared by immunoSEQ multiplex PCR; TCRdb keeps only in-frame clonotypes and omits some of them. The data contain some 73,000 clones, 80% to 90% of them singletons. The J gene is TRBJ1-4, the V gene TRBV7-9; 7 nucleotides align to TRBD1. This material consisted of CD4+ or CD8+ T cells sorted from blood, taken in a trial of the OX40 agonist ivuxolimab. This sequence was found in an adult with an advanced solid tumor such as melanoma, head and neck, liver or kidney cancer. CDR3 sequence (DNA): TGTGCCAGCAGCTTAGGGACAGGAGCTGCTAATGAAAAACTGTTTTTT. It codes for CASSLGTGAANEKLFF.